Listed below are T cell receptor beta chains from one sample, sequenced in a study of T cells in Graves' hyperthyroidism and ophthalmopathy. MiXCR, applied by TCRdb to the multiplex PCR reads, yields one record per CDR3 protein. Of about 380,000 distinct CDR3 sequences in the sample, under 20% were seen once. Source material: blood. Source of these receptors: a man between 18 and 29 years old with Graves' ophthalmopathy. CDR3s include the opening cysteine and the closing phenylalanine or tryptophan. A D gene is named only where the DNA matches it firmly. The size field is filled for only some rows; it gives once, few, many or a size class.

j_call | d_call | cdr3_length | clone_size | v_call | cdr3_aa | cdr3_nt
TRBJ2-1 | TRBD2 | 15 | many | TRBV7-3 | CASSLYGGAYNEQFF | TGTGCCAGCAGCTTATACGGGGGGGCCTACAATGAGCAGTTCTTC
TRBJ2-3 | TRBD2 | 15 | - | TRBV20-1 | CSARARGDYTDTQYF | TGCAGTGCTAGGGCTCGGGGGGACTACACAGATACGCAGTATTTT
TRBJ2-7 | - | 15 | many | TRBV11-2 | CASSLVGGAQYEQYF | TGTGCCAGCAGCTTAGTGGGTGGGGCCCAATACGAGCAGTACTTC
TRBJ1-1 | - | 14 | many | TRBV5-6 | CASSILTENTEAFF | TGTGCCAGCAGCATACTGACAGAGAACACTGAAGCTTTCTTT
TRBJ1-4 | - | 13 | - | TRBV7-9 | CASSFTTNEKLFF | TGTGCCAGCAGCTTCACAACTAATGAAAAACTGTTTTTT
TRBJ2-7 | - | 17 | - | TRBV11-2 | CASSLGLAGERSYEQYF | TGTGCCAGCAGCTTGGGGCTAGCCGGGGAGAGATCCTACGAGCAGTACTTC
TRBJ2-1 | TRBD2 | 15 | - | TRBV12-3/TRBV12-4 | CASFSQTSGTDEQFF | TGTGCCAGCTTCTCCCAGACTAGCGGGACTGATGAGCAGTTCTTC
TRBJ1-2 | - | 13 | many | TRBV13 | CASSKGRDYGYTF | TGTGCCAGCAGCAAGGGCCGGGACTATGGCTACACCTTC
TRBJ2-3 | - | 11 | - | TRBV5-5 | CASHGTSERYF | TGTGCCAGCCACGGGACTTCGGAAAGGTATTTT
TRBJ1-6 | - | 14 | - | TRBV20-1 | CSASSGLRGSPLHF | TGCAGTGCTAGTTCTGGATTGAGGGGGTCACCCCTCCACTTT
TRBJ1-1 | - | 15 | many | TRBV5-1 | CASSSTGLRDTEAFF | TGCGCCAGCAGCTCCACGGGGTTAAGGGACACTGAAGCTTTCTTT
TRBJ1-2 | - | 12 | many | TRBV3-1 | CASSQGAGGYTF | TGTGCCAGCAGCCAAGGAGCTGGTGGCTACACCTTC
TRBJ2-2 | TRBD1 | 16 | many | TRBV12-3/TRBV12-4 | CASSTTTGGGTGELFF | TGTGCCAGCAGTACGACGACAGGGGGCGGCACCGGGGAGCTGTTTTTT
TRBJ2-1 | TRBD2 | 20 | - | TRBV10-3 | CAISETGLAGAASSHNEQFF | TGTGCCATCAGTGAGACGGGACTAGCGGGGGCCGCCAGCTCCCACAATGAGCAGTTCTTC